This entry features one T cell receptor (beta chain) sequence. The table came from immunoSEQ multiplex PCR; TCRdb's copy has only in-frame clones and leaves some out. The sample holds fewer than 350,000 clones, 65% to 90% seen once. This record belongs to a study of blood T cell repertoires in COVID-19. The CDR3 is 15 amino acids. V lost 0 bases, J lost 2 bases, and 11 bases lay in between. The germline gives CDR1 GTSNPN, CDR2 SVGIG (reference sequence). The chain joins TRBV30 to TRBJ1-3; no clear D. Source material: peripheral blood. This sequence was found in a human donor in a cohort sampled during active COVID-19. In DNA form, the CDR3 reads TGTGCCTGGAGTGTAACGGGGAATACTGGAAACACCATATATTTT. Its translation is CAWSVTGNTGNTIYF.